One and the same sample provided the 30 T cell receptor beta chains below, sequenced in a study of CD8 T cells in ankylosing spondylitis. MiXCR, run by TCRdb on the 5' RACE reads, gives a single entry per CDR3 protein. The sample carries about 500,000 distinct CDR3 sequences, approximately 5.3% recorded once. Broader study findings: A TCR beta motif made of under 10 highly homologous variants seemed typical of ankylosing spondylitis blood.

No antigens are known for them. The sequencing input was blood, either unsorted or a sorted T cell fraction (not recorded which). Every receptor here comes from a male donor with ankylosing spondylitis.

CDR3 in amino acids: CASIPRLAEGWPPGEQYF. The CDR3 nucleotides are TGTGCCAGCATCCCGCGACTAGCGGAGGGGTGGCCACCTGGTGAGCAGTACTTC. The rearrangement links TRBV21-1 to TRBJ2-7; the DNA was not compared with TRBD2, the D call given in the table. TRBV21-1 is annotated as a pseudogene. This CDR3 is 18 amino acids long.

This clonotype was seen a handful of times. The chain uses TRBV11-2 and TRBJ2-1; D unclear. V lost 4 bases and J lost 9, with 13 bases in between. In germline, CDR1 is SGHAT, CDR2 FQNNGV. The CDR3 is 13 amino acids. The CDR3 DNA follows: TGTGCCAGCAGCTCAGACCCAGTTGGTGAGCAGTTCTTC. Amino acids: CASSSDPVGEQFF.

The DNA of the CDR3 is TGCAGTGCTACGACAGTAGCTGGGGCCAACGTCCTGACTTTC. Protein sequence: CSATTVAGANVLTF. The gene calls are TRBV20-1 and TRBJ2-6; D may be TRBD1 (5 bases). V was trimmed by 4 bases and J by 2 bases, leaving 9 bases between them. The CDR3 consists of 14 residues. Germline V CDR1 and CDR2: DFQATT, SNEGSKA (reference sequence).

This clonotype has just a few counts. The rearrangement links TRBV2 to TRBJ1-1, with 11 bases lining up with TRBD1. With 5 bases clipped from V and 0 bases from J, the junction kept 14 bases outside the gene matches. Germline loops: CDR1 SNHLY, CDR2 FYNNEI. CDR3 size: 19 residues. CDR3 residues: CASSQGRTGGYLMNTEAFF. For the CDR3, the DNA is TGTGCCAGCAGTCAGGGTCGGACAGGGGGCTATCTTATGAACACTGAAGCTTTCTTT. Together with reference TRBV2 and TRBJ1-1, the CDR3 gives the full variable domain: EPEVTQTPSHQVTQMGQEVILRCVPISNHLYFYWYRQILGQKVEFLVSFYNNEISEKSEIFDDQFSVERPDGSNFTLKIRSTKLEDSAMYFCASSQGRTGGYLMNTEAFFGQGTRLTVV.

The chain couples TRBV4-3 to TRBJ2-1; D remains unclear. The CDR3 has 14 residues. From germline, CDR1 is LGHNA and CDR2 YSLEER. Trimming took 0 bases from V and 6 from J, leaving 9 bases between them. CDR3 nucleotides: TGCGCCAGCAGCCAAGAACTGGCTAGCAATGAGCAGTTCTTC. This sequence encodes CASSQELASNEQFF.

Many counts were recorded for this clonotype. The CDR3 DNA reads as TGTGCCAGCAGCCGCGGGGCCCAAGAGACCCAGTACTTC. Its translation: CASSRGAQETQYF. J is TRBJ2-5 and V is TRBV7-9, with D possibly TRBD2 on 6 matching bases. CDR1 is SEHNR and CDR2 is FQNEAQ in the germline V gene (reference sequence). Trimming pared 5 bases from V and 1 base from J, leaving 8 bases between. The CDR3 consists of 13 residues.

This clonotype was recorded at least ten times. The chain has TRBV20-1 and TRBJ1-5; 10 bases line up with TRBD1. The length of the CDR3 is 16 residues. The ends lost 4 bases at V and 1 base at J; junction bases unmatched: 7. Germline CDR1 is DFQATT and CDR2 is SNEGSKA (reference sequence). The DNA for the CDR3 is TGCAGTGCTAACGACAGGGGGCGCGGGAGCAATCAGCCCCAGCATTTT. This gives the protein CSANDRGRGSNQPQHF.

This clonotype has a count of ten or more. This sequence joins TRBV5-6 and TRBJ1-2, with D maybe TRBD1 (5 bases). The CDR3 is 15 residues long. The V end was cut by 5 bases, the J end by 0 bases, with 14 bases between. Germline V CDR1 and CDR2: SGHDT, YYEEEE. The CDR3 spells CASSRGTAANYGYTF. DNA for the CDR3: TGTGCCAGCAGTCGAGGGACGGCCGCTAACTATGGCTACACCTTC.

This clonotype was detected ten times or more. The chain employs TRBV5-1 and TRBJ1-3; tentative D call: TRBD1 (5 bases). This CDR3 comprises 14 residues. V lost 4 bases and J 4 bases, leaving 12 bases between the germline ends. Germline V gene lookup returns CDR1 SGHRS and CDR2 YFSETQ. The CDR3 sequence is CASSVTGPGNTIYF. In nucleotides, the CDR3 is TGCGCCAGCAGCGTGACGGGACCCGGAAACACCATATATTTT.

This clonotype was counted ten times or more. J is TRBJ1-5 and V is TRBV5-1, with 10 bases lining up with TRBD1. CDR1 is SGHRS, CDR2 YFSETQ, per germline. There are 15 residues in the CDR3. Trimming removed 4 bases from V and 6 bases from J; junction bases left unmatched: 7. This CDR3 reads CASSETGGGGQPQHF. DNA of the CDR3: TGCGCCAGCAGCGAGACAGGGGGCGGGGGTCAGCCCCAGCATTTT.

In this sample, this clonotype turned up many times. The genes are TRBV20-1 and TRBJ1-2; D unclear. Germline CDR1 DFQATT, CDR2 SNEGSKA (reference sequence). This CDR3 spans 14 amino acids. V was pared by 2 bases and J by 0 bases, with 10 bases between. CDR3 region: CSARPRVPNYGYTF. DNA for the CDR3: TGCAGTGCTAGACCACGGGTTCCTAACTATGGCTACACCTTC.

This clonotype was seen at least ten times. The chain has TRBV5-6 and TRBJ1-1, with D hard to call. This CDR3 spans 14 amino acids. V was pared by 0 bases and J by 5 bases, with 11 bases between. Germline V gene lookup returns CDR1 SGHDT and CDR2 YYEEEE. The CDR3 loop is CASSLALKSTEAFF. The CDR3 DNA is TGTGCCAGCAGCTTGGCCTTAAAGTCGACTGAAGCTTTCTTT.

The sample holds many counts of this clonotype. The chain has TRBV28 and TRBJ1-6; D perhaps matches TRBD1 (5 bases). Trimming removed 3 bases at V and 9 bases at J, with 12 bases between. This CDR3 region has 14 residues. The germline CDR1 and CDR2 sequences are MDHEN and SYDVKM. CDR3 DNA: TGTGCCAGCAGTTTTTTCAGGGTCACTTCACCCCTCCACTTT. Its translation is CASSFFRVTSPLHF.

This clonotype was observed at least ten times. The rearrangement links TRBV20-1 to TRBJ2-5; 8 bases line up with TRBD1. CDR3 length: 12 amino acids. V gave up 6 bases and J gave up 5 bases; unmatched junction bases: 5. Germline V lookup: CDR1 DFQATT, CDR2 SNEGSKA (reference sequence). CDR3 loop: CSANGQGETQYF. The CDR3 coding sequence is TGCAGTGCCAACGGACAGGGCGAGACCCAGTACTTC.

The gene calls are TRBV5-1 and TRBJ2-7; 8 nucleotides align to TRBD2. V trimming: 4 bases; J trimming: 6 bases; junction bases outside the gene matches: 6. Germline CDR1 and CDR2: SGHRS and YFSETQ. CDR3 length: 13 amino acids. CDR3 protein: CASSLRTSSEQYF. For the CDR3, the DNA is TGCGCCAGCAGCCTCCGGACTAGCTCCGAGCAGTACTTC.

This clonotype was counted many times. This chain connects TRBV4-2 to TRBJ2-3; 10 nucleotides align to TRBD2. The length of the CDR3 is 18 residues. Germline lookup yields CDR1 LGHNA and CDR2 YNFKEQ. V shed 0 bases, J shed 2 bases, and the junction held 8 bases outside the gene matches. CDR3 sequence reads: CASSQDRAGGLITDTQYF. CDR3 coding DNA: TGTGCCAGCAGCCAAGATAGAGCGGGGGGGCTTATCACAGATACGCAGTATTTT.

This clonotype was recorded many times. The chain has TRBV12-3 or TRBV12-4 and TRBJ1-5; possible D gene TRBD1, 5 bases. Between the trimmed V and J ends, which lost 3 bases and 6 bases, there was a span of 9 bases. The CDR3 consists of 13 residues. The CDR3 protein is CASSFGQGQPQHF. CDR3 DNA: TGTGCCAGCAGTTTCGGCCAGGGTCAGCCCCAGCATTTT.

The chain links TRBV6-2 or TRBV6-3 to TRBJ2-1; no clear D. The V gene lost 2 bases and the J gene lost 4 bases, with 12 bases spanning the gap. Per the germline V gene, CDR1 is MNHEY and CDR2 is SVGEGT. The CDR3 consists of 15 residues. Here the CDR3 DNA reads TGTGCCAGCAGTTACCCCCTTCCCGGATACAATGAGCAGTTCTTC. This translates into CASSYPLPGYNEQFF.

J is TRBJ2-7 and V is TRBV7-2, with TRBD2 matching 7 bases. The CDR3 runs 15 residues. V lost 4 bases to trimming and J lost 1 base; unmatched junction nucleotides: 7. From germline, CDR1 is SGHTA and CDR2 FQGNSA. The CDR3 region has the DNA TGTGCCAGCAGCTCCCTAGCGGAAACATCCTACGAGCAGTACTTC. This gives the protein CASSSLAETSYEQYF.

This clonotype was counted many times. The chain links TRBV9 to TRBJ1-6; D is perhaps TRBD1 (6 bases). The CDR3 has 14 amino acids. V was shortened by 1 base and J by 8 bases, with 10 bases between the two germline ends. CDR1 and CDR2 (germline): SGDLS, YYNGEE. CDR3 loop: CASSVRGGDSPLHF. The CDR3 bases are TGTGCCAGCAGCGTAAGGGGGGGGGATTCACCCCTCCACTTT. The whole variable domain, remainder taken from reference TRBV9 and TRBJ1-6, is DSGVTQTPKHLITATGQRVTLRCSPRSGDLSVYWYQQSLDQGLQFLIQYYNGEERAKGNILERFSAQQFPDLHSELNLSSLELGDSALYFCASSVRGGDSPLHFGNGTRLTVT.

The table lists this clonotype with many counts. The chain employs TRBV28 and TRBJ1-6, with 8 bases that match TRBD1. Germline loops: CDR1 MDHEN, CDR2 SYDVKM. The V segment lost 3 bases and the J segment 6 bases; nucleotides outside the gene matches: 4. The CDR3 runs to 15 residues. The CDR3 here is CASSLGDRINSPLHF. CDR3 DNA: TGTGCCAGCAGTTTGGGGGACAGGATTAATTCACCCCTCCACTTT.

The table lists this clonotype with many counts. The CDR3 nucleotides are TGTGCCAGCAGCTCCCCTGGAAACACCATATATTTT. It codes for CASSSPGNTIYF. The chain employs TRBV7-2 and TRBJ1-3; D remains ambiguous. Germline V gene sequence: CDR1 SGHTA, CDR2 FQGNSA. The CDR3 has 12 residues. The germline V and J ends were trimmed by 4 bases and 2 bases, with 3 bases remaining between them.

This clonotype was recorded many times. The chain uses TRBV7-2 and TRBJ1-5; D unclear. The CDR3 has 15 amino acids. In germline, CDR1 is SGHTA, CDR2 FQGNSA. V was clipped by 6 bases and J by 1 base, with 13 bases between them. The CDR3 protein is CASRPKPASNQPQHF. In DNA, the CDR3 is TGTGCCAGCAGACCGAAACCCGCCAGCAATCAGCCCCAGCATTTT. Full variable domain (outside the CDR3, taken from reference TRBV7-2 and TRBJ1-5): GAGVSQSPSNKVTEKGKDVELRCDPISGHTALYWYRQSLGQGLEFLIYFQGNSAPDKSGLPSDRFSAERTGGSVSTLTIQRTQQEDSAVYLCASRPKPASNQPQHFGDGTRLSIL.

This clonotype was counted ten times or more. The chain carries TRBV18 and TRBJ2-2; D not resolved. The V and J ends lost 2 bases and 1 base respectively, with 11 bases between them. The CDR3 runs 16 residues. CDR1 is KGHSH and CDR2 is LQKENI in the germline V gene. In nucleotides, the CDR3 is TGTGCCAGCTCACCATCCAGGACCGGGAACACCGGGGAGCTGTTTTTT. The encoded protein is CASSPSRTGNTGELFF.

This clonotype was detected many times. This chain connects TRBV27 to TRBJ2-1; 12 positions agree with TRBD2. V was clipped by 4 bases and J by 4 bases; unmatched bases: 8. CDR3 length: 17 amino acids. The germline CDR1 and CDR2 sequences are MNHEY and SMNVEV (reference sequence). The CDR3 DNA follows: TGTGCCAGCAGTTCCCCACTCCTAGCGGGGGGGTACAATGAGCAGTTCTTC. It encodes CASSSPLLAGGYNEQFF.

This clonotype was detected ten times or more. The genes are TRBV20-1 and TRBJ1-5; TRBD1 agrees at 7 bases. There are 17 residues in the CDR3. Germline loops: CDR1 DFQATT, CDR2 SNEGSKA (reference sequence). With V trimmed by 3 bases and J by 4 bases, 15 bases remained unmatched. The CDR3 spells CSASDITSTGANQPQHF. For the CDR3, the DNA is TGCAGTGCTAGCGACATAACCTCTACAGGGGCAAATCAGCCCCAGCATTTT.

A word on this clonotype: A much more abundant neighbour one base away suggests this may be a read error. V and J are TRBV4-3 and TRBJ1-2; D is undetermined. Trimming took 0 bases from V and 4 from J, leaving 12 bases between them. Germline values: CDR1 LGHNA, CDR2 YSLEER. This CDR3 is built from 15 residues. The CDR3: CASSQEFQIAYGYTF. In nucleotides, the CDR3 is TGCGCCAGCAGCCAAGAGTTTCAAATTGCCTATGGCTACACCTTC.

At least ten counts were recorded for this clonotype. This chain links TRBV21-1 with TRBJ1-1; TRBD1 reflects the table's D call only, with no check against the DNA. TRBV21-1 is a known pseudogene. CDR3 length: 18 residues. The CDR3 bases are TGTGCCAGCAGCAAACCGAGGGACAGGGGGCTGATGAACACTGAAGCTTTCTTT. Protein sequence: CASSKPRDRGLMNTEAFF.

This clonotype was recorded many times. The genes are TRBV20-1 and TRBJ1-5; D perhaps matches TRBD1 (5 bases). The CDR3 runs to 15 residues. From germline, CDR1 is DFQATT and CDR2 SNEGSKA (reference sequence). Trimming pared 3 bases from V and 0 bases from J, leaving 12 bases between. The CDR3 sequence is CSARGLPLSNQPQHF. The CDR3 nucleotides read TGCAGTGCTAGGGGACTTCCCCTTAGCAATCAGCCCCAGCATTTT.

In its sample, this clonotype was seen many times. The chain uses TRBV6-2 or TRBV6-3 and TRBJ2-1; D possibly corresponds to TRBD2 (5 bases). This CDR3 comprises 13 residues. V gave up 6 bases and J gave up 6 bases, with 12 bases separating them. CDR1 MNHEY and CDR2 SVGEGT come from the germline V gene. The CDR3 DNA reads TGTGCCAGCAGGGAGGACGCAGCCAATGAGCAGTTCTTC. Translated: CASREDAANEQFF.